A selection of T cell receptor beta chains follows, all from one sample in a study of blood T cell repertoires in COVID-19. The method was immunoSEQ multiplex PCR; TCRdb's version includes in-frame clones alone and lacks a portion of them. The table lists roughly 190,000 clones, approximately 86% of them singletons. The sample consisted of peripheral blood. The source is a man aged 30 to 39 with acute or convalescent COVID-19. Each CDR3 is given with its conserved first and last residue. D genes are given only for firm matches.

>TRBV27|-|TRBJ2-3
CASSPRGYISDTQYF
>TRBV9|-|TRBJ2-6
CASSVDSSSGANVLTF
>TRBV24-1|-|TRBJ1-1
CATSDSTEAFF
>TRBV5-6|TRBD1|TRBJ1-1
CASLRTGLKDMDTEAFF
>TRBV5-1|-|TRBJ2-5
CASSSMANGGETQYF
>TRBV27|TRBD1|TRBJ1-1
CASSIWTGSTEAFF
>TRBV12-3/TRBV12-4|TRBD1|TRBJ1-2
CASNQDRGYGYTF
>TRBV6-5|-|TRBJ1-1
CASSLDSILAEAFF
>TRBV4-2|-|TRBJ1-1
CASSQGGNLLSNTEAFF
>TRBV5-6|-|TRBJ1-6
CASSREGVTGLLHF
>TRBV4-1|TRBD2|TRBJ2-3
CASSQGGRGGFTDTQYF
>TRBV2|TRBD2|TRBJ2-7
CASSSGTTRYEQYF
>TRBV7-9|TRBD1|TRBJ1-6
CASSSQGGVSPLHF
>TRBV3-1/TRBV3-2|-|TRBJ1-2
CASSQAPVYSYTF
>TRBV12-3/TRBV12-4|-|TRBJ2-1
CASSKTTPGQFF
>TRBV12-3/TRBV12-4|-|TRBJ2-3
CASSPPTQDTQYF
>TRBV1|-|TRBJ1-4
CTSSQGPKTHRDEKLFF
>TRBV14|-|TRBJ2-2
CASSQEGHNTGELFF
>TRBV6-6|-|TRBJ2-7
CASSYSTNRVHEQYF
>TRBV5-6|-|TRBJ1-1
CASSPDRWTEAFF
>TRBV21-1|-|TRBJ1-2
CASSKVQGSNYGYTF
>TRBV2|-|TRBJ2-1
CASVPEVSYNEQFF
>TRBV9|TRBD2|TRBJ2-1
CASSEGTSGGNEQFF
>TRBV6-5|-|TRBJ1-2
CASSPPRETNYGYTF
>TRBV6-5|TRBD1|TRBJ1-6
CASRKDRGQSPLHF
>TRBV2|-|TRBJ2-7
CASSEGGLRVEQYF
>TRBV29-1|-|TRBJ1-4
CSALRQAGEKLFF
>TRBV5-1|-|TRBJ2-2
CASSFFGGSNTGELFF
>TRBV19|TRBD1|TRBJ2-2
CASRDREAGELFF
>TRBV12-3/TRBV12-4|-|TRBJ1-1
CASSIMNTEAFF
>TRBV6-5|-|TRBJ1-1
CASSYSSGADTEAFF
>TRBV9|-|TRBJ1-1
CASSVGQEYRAFF
>TRBV19|-|TRBJ1-2
CASSIQGRRTNYGYTF
>TRBV5-1|-|TRBJ2-7
CASSLGQATYEQYF
>TRBV6-5|-|TRBJ1-1
CASSYPPLLVGAEAFF
>TRBV6-1|TRBD2|TRBJ2-1
CASSALTSGNYNEQFF
>TRBV19|-|TRBJ2-7
CASSSGTLFYEQYF
>TRBV20-1|-|TRBJ1-1
CSASFLGIREGGTEAFF
>TRBV15|-|TRBJ1-4
CATSAGRALEKLFF
>TRBV7-2|TRBD2|TRBJ2-5
CASSSGLARGEETQYF
>TRBV10-3|-|TRBJ2-2
CAISEYGWRGTGELFF
>TRBV6-5|-|TRBJ1-1
CASSYGEAITEAFF
>TRBV5-1|-|TRBJ2-4
CASSLGTAPNIQYF